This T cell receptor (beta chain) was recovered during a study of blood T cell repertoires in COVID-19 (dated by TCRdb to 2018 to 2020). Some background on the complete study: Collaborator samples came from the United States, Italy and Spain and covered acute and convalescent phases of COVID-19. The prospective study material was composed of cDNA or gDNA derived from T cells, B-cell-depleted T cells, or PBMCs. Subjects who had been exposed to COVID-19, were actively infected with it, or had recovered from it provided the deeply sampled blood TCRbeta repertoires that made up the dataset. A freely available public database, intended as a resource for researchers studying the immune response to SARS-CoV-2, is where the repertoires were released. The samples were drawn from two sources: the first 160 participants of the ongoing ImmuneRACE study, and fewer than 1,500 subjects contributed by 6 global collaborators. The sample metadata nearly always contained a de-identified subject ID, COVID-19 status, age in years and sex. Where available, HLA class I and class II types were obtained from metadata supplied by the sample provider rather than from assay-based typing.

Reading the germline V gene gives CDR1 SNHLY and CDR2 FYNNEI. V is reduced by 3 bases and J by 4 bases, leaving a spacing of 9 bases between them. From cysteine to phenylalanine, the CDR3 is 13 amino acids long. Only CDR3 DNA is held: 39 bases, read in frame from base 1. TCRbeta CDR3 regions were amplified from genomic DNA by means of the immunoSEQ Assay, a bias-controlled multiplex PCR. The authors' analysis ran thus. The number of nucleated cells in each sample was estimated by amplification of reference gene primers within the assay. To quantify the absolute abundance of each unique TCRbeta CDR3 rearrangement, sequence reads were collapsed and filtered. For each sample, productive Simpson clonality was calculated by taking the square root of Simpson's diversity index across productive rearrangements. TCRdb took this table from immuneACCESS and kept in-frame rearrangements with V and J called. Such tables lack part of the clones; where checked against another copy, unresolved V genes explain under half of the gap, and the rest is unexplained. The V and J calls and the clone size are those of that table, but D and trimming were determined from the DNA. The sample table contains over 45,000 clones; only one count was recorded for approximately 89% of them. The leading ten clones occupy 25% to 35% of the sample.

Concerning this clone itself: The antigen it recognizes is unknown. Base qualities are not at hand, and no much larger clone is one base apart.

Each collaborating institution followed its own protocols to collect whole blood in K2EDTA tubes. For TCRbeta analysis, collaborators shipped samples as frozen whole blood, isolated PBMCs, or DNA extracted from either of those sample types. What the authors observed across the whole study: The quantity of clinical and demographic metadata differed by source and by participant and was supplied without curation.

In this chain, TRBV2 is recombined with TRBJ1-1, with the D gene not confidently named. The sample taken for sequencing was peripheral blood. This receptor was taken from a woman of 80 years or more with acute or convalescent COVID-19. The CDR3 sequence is CASSERLTTEAFF. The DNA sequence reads TGTGCCAGCAGTGAGAGGCTGACCACTGAAGCTTTCTTT.